This T cell receptor beta chain was identified during a study of blood T cell repertoires in COVID-19. About the study: Whether acute or convalescent, the COVID-19 samples came from the United States, Italy and Spain. PBMCs, B-cell-depleted T cells, or T cells were the source of the cDNA or gDNA that made up the material.

This clone was seen a handful of times. Original processing methods: Reference gene primer amplification gave nucleated cell count estimates. Assay used: immunoSEQ multiplex PCR; TCRdb lists only in-frame clones, some missing. The V and J calls and clone size come from that table; D and trimming were worked out from the DNA. The sample has roughly 250,000 clones; about four fifths are singletons. Germline V gene data show CDR1 as SNHLY and CDR2 as FYNNEI. CDR3 length equals 16 residues. J lost 0 bases, V lost 2 bases, and 3 bases had no gene match. The chain recombines TRBV2 with TRBJ2-2; TRBD1 matches at 7 bases. This TCR came from a woman in her sixties or seventies with acute or convalescent COVID-19. Sequences were obtained from peripheral blood. The CDR3 nucleotides are TGTGCCAGCAGTGAAACAGGGACAGCGAACACCGGGGAGCTGTTTTTT. Translation gives CASSETGTANTGELFF.